The 4 T cell receptor beta chains below all came from one sample that was sequenced in a study of blood T cell dynamics during melanoma immunotherapy. The time point is: pre-treatment baseline. Assay used: immunoSEQ multiplex PCR; TCRdb lists only in-frame clones, some missing. The sample has some 5,000 clones; around 86% are singletons. Sample: blood, taken from a patient treated with checkpoint blockade. Receptors originate from a human donor with melanoma.

This rearrangement joins TRBV5-1 to TRBJ2-3, with D perhaps matching TRBD1 (6 bases). CDR1 is SGHRS, CDR2 YFSETQ, per germline. With 6 bases removed from V and 4 bases from J, the gap between germline ends came to 15 bases. The CDR3 extends over 14 amino acids. CDR3 region: CASNQGQTSDTQYF. The DNA of the CDR3 is TGCGCCAGCAATCAAGGACAGACTTCAGATACGCAGTATTTT.

The chain couples TRBV4-1 to TRBJ2-1; TRBD2 aligns across 11 bases. Per germline, CDR1 MGHRA and CDR2 YSYEKL. V lost 0 bases and J lost 9; bases outside the gene matches: 16. The CDR3 covers 19 residues. This CDR3 is CASSQDPEVAGGPGREQFF. The CDR3 coding sequence is TGCGCCAGCAGCCAAGACCCCGAGGTAGCGGGAGGGCCGGGACGTGAGCAGTTCTTC.

V is TRBV28 and J is TRBJ1-1; D call uncertain. CDR3 length: 15 residues. Germline CDR1 is MDHEN and CDR2 is SYDVKM. Trimming shortened V by 5 bases and J by 3 bases, and 16 bases separated the two germline ends. This chain's CDR3 is CASSPRGAGYTEAFF. The CDR3 DNA is TGTGCCAGCAGTCCTCGGGGAGCGGGATACACTGAAGCTTTCTTT.

J is TRBJ2-7 and V is TRBV7-9; D is ambiguous. V gave up 1 base and J gave up 6 bases, with 4 bases separating them. The CDR3 totals 11 residues. Germline CDR1 is SEHNR and CDR2 is FQNEAQ (reference sequence). For the CDR3, the DNA is TGTGCCAGCAGCTTAGGCCTCGAGCAGTACTTC. Amino acid sequence: CASSLGLEQYF.